The next 3 T cell receptor beta chains were all read from a single sample in a study of blood T cell repertoires in COVID-19. Clones were read by immunoSEQ multiplex PCR, and TCRdb kept only the in-frame ones, dropping some. The sample records 120,000 or so clones, about nine tenths being singletons. Sequencing was done on a sample of peripheral blood. The receptors originated from a woman aged 70-85 years with acute or convalescent COVID-19.

The chain links TRBV5-1 to TRBJ1-4; the D is unclear. Trimming removed 2 bases from V and 0 bases from J, with 8 bases in between. In germline, CDR1 is SGHRS, CDR2 YFSETQ. This CDR3 region has 15 residues. CDR3 in amino acids: CASSFTEATNEKLFF. The CDR3 nucleotides read TGCGCCAGCAGCTTCACAGAAGCAACTAATGAAAAACTGTTTTTT.

J is TRBJ1-2 and V is TRBV10-1, with unresolved D. V lost 6 bases and J 4 bases, leaving 12 bases between the germline ends. This CDR3 is built from 13 residues. The germline gives CDR1 WNHNN, CDR2 SYGVQD (reference sequence). CDR3 DNA: TGCGCCAGCAGGAGGGATTTCGGCTATGGCTACACCTTC. It specifies CASRRDFGYGYTF.

The CDR3 is CASSLASGGKSSYEQYF. The CDR3 DNA follows: TGCGCCAGCAGCTTGGCCAGCGGGGGGAAGAGCTCCTACGAGCAGTACTTC. The chain combines TRBV5-1 with TRBJ2-7, with 9 bases identical to TRBD2. The CDR3 covers 17 residues. The trim removed 0 bases at V and 0 bases at J, leaving 7 bases unmatched. The germline CDR1 and CDR2 sequences are SGHRS and YFSETQ.